This T cell receptor (beta chain) was recorded in a study of blood T cell repertoires in COVID-19 (dated by TCRdb to the early 2020s). With respect to the entire study: Samples from collaborators originated in the United States, Italy and Spain and spanned both the acute and convalescent phases of COVID-19. The material from the prospective study consisted of cDNA or gDNA derived from T cells, B-cell-depleted T cells, or PBMCs. Samples came from the ongoing ImmuneRACE study (first 160 participants) plus 1,254 subjects from 6 global collaborators. The repertoires were made available in a free public database intended to serve as a resource for research on the immune response to SARS-CoV-2. Where HLA class I and class II types were available, the types were taken from metadata supplied by the sample provider, not from assay-based typing. A de-identified subject ID, COVID-19 status, age in years and sex were almost always included in the sample metadata. Deeply sampled blood TCRbeta repertoires from subjects exposed to, actively infected with, or recovered from COVID-19 were included in the dataset. Broader findings and caveats from the paper: The amount of clinical and demographic metadata varied by source and participant and was provided uncurated.

Reading the germline V gene gives CDR1 SGHNT and CDR2 YENEEA. Counted from cysteine to phenylalanine, this CDR3 has 15 amino acids. Only the CDR3 part of the read is kept: 45 bases, read in frame from the first base. Germline trimming amounts to 5 bases on V and 3 bases on J, with 5 as the count of junction bases outside the gene matches. Enrolling through a virtual design, the prospective study's participants ranged in age from roughly 18 to 95 years and lived across 24 United States geographic areas. To assign participants to cohorts, the prospective study relied on clinical history that participants themselves reported in a screening survey and a study questionnaire. For ImmuneRACE Cohort 3, a participant was defined as recovered based on two consecutive negative NP/OP PCR tests, clearance by a healthcare professional, or resolution of symptoms. Mobile phlebotomists in the prospective study collected whole blood, serum and a nasopharyngeal or oropharyngeal swab from every participant. Additional blood draws and questionnaires over a 2-month period could optionally be provided by prospective study participants. Before DNA extraction, blood samples from the prospective study were shipped at room temperature or frozen.

The immunoSEQ Assay, a bias-controlled multiplex PCR, was used to amplify TCRbeta CDR3 regions from genomic DNA. For the original study's pipeline: The number of nucleated cells in each sample was estimated from the amplification of reference gene primers within the assay. To quantify the absolute abundance of each unique TCRbeta CDR3 rearrangement, sequence reads were collapsed and filtered. Productive Simpson clonality was computed per sample as the square root of Simpson's diversity index over productive rearrangements. Not all clones reach the TCRdb copy of this immuneACCESS table, which keeps in-frame sequences only. Checked studies attribute under half of the gap to unresolved V genes and leave the rest unexplained. The V and J calls and clone size come from that table; D and trimming were worked out from the DNA. Here the sample has 320,000 or so clones; approximately 88% occur a single time. Of the sample, about 5% is held by the ten largest clones.

A word on this clone: Its target antigen remains unknown. Base qualities are not provided; no much larger clone lies one nucleotide away.

The chain uses TRBV11-3 and TRBJ2-1; 9 bases in the middle match TRBD1. Sequenced material: PBMCs or T cells enriched from blood (not recorded which). The TCR comes from a man aged 30-40 years who had recovered from COVID-19. The CDR3 has the sequence CASSKRTGVYNEQFF. The nucleotide sequence is TGTGCCAGCAGCAAACGGACAGGGGTCTACAATGAGCAGTTCTTC.